A single sample is the source of the 13 T cell receptor beta chains below, sequenced in a study of shared clonotypes between healthy human individuals. Assay used: immunoSEQ multiplex PCR; TCRdb lists only in-frame clones, some missing. The table shows over 2 million clones, with just under 95% occurring only once. The source material was naive CD4+ T cells from PBMCs. The sample's subset: CD45RA+ positively selected. These receptors were collected from a man younger than 30 in good health. Some clones in this sample may be carry-over from other donors' samples.

The chain joins TRBV7-9 to TRBJ1-6; D uncertain. Germline V gene data show CDR1 as SEHNR and CDR2 as FQNEAQ (reference sequence). The V end lost 5 bases, the J end lost 10 bases, and 18 bases lay between the germline ends. The CDR3 contains 15 residues. The CDR3 loop reads CASSPRDGSGSPLHF. CDR3 DNA sequence: TGTGCCAGCAGCCCCCGAGATGGGAGCGGATCACCCCTCCACTTT. The full variable domain, its missing parts supplied by reference TRBV7-9 and TRBJ1-6, is DTGVSQNPRHKITKRGQNVTFRCDPISEHNRLYWYRQTLGQGPEFLTYFQNEAQLEKSRLLSDRFSAERPKGSFSTLEIQRTEQGDSAMYLCASSPRDGSGSPLHFGNGTRLTVT.

Note on this clone: Other nucleotide sequences in the sample specify the same CDR3. The rearrangement uses TRBV28 and TRBJ2-1, with TRBD2 matching 14 bases. The CDR3 sequence is 15 residues long. Trimming took 2 bases from V and 7 from J; bases not matched to a gene: 1. CDR1 and CDR2 (germline): MDHEN, SYDVKM. The CDR3 bases are TGTGCCAGCAGTTTAGGACTAGCGGGAGGTAATGAGCAGTTCTTC. Translated, it gives CASSLGLAGGNEQFF.

V and J are TRBV4-3 and TRBJ2-3, with 7 bases that match TRBD1. Trimming removed 3 bases from V and 2 bases from J; junction bases left unmatched: 8. This CDR3 spans 16 amino acids. Germline CDR1 LGHNA, CDR2 YSLEER. Written as DNA, the CDR3 is TGCGCCAGCAGCCAGATAACGGGACAGAACACAGATACGCAGTATTTT. This encodes CASSQITGQNTDTQYF.

CDR3 bases: TGCGCCAGCAGTGAGTCGGGGGGACTAGCGGGAGGGGAGCAGTTCTTC. Translating it yields CASSESGGLAGGEQFF. This rearrangement joins TRBV10-1 to TRBJ2-1; 16 positions match TRBD2. V lost 0 bases, J lost 10 bases, and 3 bases stayed unmatched. The CDR3 runs 16 residues. The germline gives CDR1 WNHNN, CDR2 SYGVQD (reference sequence).

The V gene is TRBV5-1, the J gene TRBJ2-6; perhaps D is TRBD1 or TRBD2 (5 bases each). V was cut by 0 bases and J by 2 bases, with 9 bases left in between. The CDR3 loop spans 16 amino acids. Germline CDR1 reads SGHRS; CDR2 reads YFSETQ. The CDR3 region is CASSLATGPGANVLTF. In DNA form, the CDR3 reads TGCGCCAGCAGCTTGGCCACGGGGCCTGGGGCCAACGTCCTGACTTTC.

The chain employs TRBV28 and TRBJ2-7; D possibly corresponds to TRBD1 (7 bases). V was clipped by 3 bases and J by 2 bases, with 14 bases between them. The CDR3 is 15 residues long. The germline V gene encodes CDR1 MDHEN and CDR2 SYDVKM. The DNA for the CDR3 is TGTGCCAGCAGTTTTCAGGGGGGCCTGACCTACGAGCAGTACTTC. This encodes CASSFQGGLTYEQYF.

A note on this clone: Other DNA sequences in this specimen translate into the identical CDR3. The rearrangement joins TRBV30 to TRBJ1-1, with a possible D match to TRBD1 (6 bases). The CDR3 loop spans 12 amino acids. CDR1 and CDR2 (germline): GTSNPN, SVGIG (reference sequence). Trimming pared 5 bases from V and 0 bases from J, leaving 7 bases between. The CDR3 protein is CAWDRLNTEAFF. In nucleotides, the CDR3 is TGTGCCTGGGACAGGCTGAACACTGAAGCTTTCTTT.

This clone was seen a single time. The V call is TRBV28, the J call TRBJ2-1, with 8 bases identical to TRBD2. Germline assignment: CDR1 MDHEN and CDR2 SYDVKM. This CDR3 region has 18 residues. V dropped 6 bases and J dropped 0; count of bases not matched to a gene: 13. The CDR3 nucleotides are TGTGCCAGCAGCCGCTCCACGACTAGCGTCAGCTCCTACAATGAGCAGTTCTTC. Its translation is CASSRSTTSVSSYNEQFF. The full variable domain, in which reference TRBV28 and TRBJ2-1 provide the parts outside the CDR3, is DVKVTQSSRYLVKRTGEKVFLECVQDMDHENMFWYRQDPGLGLRLIYFSYDVKMKEKGDIPEGYSVSREKKERFSLILESASTNQTSMYLCASSRSTTSVSSYNEQFFGPGTRLTVL.

This chain links TRBV28 with TRBJ1-2; no definite D call. The CDR3 extends over 16 amino acids. V lost 7 bases to trimming and J lost 1 base, with 19 bases between them. The germline gives CDR1 MDHEN, CDR2 SYDVKM. The chain's CDR3 is CASTPWTGGLNYGYTF. CDR3 sequence (DNA): TGTGCCAGCACCCCTTGGACGGGCGGACTTAACTATGGCTACACCTTC.

In its sample, this clone was seen once. This chain connects TRBV28 to TRBJ2-1, with D maybe TRBD2 (6 bases). The CDR3 is made up of 15 amino acids. Germline CDR1 MDHEN, CDR2 SYDVKM. The V end lost 2 bases, the J end lost 4 bases, and 12 bases lay between the germline ends. CDR3 residues: CASSLGTLGYNEQFF. The CDR3 nucleotides read TGTGCCAGCAGTTTAGGGACTCTGGGGTACAATGAGCAGTTCTTC.

Comments on this clone: Distinct nucleotide sequences in the sample also encode this CDR3. V is TRBV10-3 and J is TRBJ2-7; D not resolved. V was clipped by 0 bases and J by 1 base, with 1 base between them. The CDR3 length is 12 residues. Per the germline V gene, CDR1 is ENHRY and CDR2 is SYGVKD. Here the CDR3 DNA reads TGTGCCATCAGTGAGTCGTCCTACGAGCAGTACTTC. This translates into CAISESSYEQYF.

Comments on this clone: This CDR3 is also generated by other DNA sequences in the sample. This chain connects TRBV20-1 to TRBJ2-1; D may match TRBD1 or TRBD2 (5 bases each). There are 11 residues in the CDR3. Trimming took 6 bases from V and 6 from J, leaving 9 bases between them. Germline V CDR1 and CDR2: DFQATT, SNEGSKA (reference sequence). The CDR3 DNA reads as TGCAGTGCCGCCGGGACCAATGAGCAGTTCTTC. Amino acids: CSAAGTNEQFF.

The chain carries TRBV28 and TRBJ1-2, with D hard to call. The V gene's germline CDR1 is MDHEN and CDR2 SYDVKM. V gave up 6 bases and J gave up 4 bases, with 15 bases separating them. This CDR3 spans 14 amino acids. The CDR3 bases are TGTGCCAGCAGGGAAAACGCGCGTAGCTATGGCTACACCTTC. It encodes CASRENARSYGYTF.